This TCR beta chain is from a study of T cell responses to AZD1222 COVID-19 vaccine. The CDR3 runs to 16 residues. The germline CDR1 and CDR2 sequences are SGDLS and YYNGEE. The V and J ends lost 4 bases and 0 bases, in that order; junction bases with no gene match: 5. The table came from immunoSEQ multiplex PCR; TCRdb's copy has only in-frame clones and leaves some out. The table lists 95,000 to 110,000 clones, 80% to 90% of them singletons. Remarks on this clone: Its antigen is still unknown.

General study points: Of spike-specific TCRs, nearly half reportedly target regions left unmutated in variants. Baseline serology detected seropositivity in only five to seven AZD1222 recipients.

The chain couples TRBV9 to TRBJ2-1; 9 bases fit TRBD2. The receptor's source is an adult in good health. Sequenced here: peripheral blood, sampled on day 0 of AZD1222 vaccination. The DNA of the CDR3 is TGTGCCAGCAGCACCCTTAGCGGGAGCTCCTACAATGAGCAGTTCTTC. Translated: CASSTLSGSSYNEQFF.